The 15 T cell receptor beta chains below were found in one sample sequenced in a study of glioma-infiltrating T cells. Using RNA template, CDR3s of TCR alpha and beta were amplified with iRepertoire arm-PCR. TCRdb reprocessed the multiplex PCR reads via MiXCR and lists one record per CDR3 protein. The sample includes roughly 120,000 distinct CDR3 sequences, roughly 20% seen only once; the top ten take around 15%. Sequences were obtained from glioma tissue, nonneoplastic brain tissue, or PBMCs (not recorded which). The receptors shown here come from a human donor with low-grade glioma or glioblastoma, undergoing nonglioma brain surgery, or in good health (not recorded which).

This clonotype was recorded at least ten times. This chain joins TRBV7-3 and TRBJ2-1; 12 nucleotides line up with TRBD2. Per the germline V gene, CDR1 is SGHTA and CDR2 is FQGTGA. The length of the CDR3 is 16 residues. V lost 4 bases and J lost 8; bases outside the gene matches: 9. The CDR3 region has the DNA TGTGCCAGCAGCTCAGACCCTAGCGGGAGGGAGCATGAGCAGTTCTTC. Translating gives CASSSDPSGREHEQFF.

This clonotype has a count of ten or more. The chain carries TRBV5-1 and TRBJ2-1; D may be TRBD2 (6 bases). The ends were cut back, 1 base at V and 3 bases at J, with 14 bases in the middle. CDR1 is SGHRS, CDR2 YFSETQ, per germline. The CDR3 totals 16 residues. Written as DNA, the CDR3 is TGCGCCAGCAGCTTGTCCCTCGCGGGGCTCTACAATGAGCAGTTCTTC. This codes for CASSLSLAGLYNEQFF. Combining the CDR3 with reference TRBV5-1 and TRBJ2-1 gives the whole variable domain KAGVTQTPRYLIKTRGQQVTLSCSPISGHRSVSWYQQTPGQGLQFLFEYFSETQRNKGNFPGRFSGRQFSNSRSEMNVSTLELGDSALYLCASSLSLAGLYNEQFFGPGTRLTVL.

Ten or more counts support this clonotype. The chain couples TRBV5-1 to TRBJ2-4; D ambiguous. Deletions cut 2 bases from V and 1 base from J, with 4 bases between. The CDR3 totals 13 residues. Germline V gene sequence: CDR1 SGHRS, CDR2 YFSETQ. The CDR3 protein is CASSFGAKNIQYF. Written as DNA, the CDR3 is TGCGCCAGCAGCTTTGGGGCCAAAAACATTCAGTACTTC.

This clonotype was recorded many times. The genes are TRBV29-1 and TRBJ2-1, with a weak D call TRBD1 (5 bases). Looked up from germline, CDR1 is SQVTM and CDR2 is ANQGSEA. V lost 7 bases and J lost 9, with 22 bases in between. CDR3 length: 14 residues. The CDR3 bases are TGCAGCGCCGCCCTCGTAGGAAGAAGGGGTGAGCAGTTCTTC. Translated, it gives CSAALVGRRGEQFF.

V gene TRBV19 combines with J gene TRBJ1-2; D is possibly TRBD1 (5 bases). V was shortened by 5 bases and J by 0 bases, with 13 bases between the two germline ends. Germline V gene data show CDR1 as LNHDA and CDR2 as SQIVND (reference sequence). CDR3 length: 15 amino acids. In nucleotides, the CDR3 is TGTGCCAGTAGTCCTCAGGGCCCAGCTAACTATGGCTACACCTTC. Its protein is CASSPQGPANYGYTF.

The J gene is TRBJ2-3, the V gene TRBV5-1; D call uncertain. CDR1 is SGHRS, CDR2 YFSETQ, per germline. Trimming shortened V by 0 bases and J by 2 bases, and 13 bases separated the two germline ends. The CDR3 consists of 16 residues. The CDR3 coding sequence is TGCGCCAGCAGCTTGGGATTCCAGCCCAACACAGATACGCAGTATTTT. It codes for CASSLGFQPNTDTQYF.

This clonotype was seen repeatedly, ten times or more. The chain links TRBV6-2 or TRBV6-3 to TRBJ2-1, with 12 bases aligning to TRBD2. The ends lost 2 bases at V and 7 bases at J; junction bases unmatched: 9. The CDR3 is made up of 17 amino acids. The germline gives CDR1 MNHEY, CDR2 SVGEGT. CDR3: CASSYPLAGGPGNEQFF. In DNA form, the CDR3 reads TGTGCCAGCAGTTACCCCCTAGCGGGAGGGCCTGGAAATGAGCAGTTCTTC.

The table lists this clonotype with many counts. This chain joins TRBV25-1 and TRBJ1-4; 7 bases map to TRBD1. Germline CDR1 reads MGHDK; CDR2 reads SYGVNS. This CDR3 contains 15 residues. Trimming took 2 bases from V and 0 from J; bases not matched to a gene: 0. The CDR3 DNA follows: TGTGCCAGCAGTGAACAGGGGGCAACTAATGAAAAACTGTTTTTT. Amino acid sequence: CASSEQGATNEKLFF. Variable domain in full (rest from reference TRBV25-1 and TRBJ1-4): EADIYQTPRYLVIGTGKKITLECSQTMGHDKMYWYQQDPGMELHLIHYSYGVNSTEKGDLSSESTVSRIRTEHFPLTLESARPSHTSQYLCASSEQGATNEKLFFGSGTQLSVL.

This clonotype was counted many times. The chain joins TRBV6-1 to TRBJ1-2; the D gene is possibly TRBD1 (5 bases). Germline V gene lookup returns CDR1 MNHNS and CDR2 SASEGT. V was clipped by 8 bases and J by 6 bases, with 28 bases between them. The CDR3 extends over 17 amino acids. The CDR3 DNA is TGTGCCAGCCTTCGGGCCCGTCCCGGGGGACTAGGCGATGGCTACACCTTC. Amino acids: CASLRARPGGLGDGYTF.

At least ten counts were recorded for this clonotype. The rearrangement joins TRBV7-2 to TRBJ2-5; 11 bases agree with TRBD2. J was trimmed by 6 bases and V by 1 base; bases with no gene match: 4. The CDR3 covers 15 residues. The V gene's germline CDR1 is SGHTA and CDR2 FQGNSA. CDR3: CASSLETSGSKTQYF. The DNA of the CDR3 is TGTGCCAGCAGCTTAGAAACTAGCGGGAGTAAGACCCAGTACTTC.

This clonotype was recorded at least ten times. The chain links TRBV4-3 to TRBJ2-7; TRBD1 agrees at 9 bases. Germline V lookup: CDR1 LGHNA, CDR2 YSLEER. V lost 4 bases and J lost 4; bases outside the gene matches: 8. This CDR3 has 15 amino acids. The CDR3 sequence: CASSLDGQGKYEQYF. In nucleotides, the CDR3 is TGCGCCAGCAGCCTGGACGGACAGGGGAAATACGAGCAGTACTTC.

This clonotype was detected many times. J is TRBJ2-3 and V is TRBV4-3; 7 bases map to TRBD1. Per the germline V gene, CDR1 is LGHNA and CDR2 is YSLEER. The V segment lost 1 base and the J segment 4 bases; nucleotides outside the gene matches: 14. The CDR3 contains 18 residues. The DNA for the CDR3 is TGCGCCAGCAGCCAAGCCCGGGACAGTTTAGACCCCCCAGATACGCAGTATTTT. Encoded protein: CASSQARDSLDPPDTQYF.

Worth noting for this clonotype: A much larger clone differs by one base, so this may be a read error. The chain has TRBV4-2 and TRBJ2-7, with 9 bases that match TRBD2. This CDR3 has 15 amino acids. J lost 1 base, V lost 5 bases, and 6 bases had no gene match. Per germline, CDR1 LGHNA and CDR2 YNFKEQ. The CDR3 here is CASSEILAGSYEQYF. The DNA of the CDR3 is TGTGCCAGCAGCGAAATTCTAGCGGGGTCCTACGAGCAGTACTTC.

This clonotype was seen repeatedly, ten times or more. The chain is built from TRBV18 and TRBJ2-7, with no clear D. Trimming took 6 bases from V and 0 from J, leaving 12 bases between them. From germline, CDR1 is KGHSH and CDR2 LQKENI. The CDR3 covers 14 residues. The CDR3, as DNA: TGTGCCAGCTCGACCATAGGGAACTCCTACGAGCAGTACTTC. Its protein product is CASSTIGNSYEQYF.

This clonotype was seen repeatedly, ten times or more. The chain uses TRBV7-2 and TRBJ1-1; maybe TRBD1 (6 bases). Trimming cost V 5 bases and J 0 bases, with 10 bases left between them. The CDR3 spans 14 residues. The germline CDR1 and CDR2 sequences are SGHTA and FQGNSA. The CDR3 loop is CASSPGHLNTEAFF. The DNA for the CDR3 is TGTGCCAGCAGCCCGGGACATCTGAACACTGAAGCTTTCTTT.